This is a list of T cell receptor beta chains from one sample in a study of blood T cell repertoires in COVID-19. Profiled with immunoSEQ multiplex PCR; TCRdb holds only in-frame clones, not every one. Among over 200,000 clones, roughly 80% were seen once, and the ten largest hold approximately 4.8%. Material for sequencing was peripheral blood. These receptors all stem from a man aged 50 or older with active or convalescent COVID-19. CDR3s include the opening cysteine and the closing phenylalanine or tryptophan. Size is omitted from some rows. Given values are once, few, many or a class for expanded clones.

j_call clone_size v_call cdr3_aa
TRBJ2-1 - TRBV14 CASSPSGGSSYNEQFF
TRBJ2-5 - TRBV2 CASSEFRVSETQYF
TRBJ1-1 - TRBV5-1 CASSWTANTEAFF
TRBJ1-1 - TRBV14 CASSGHGLGGEAFF
TRBJ2-5 - TRBV24-1 CATSDGQQETQYF
TRBJ1-2 few TRBV18 CASSPPLRLYGYTF
TRBJ2-2 - TRBV10-3 CAISETSPTGELFF
TRBJ2-6 - TRBV11-2 CASSSKTGRLSGANVLTF
TRBJ1-1 once TRBV9 CASSVVVSPKTNTEAFF
TRBJ2-1 - TRBV4-2 CASSGTGLAQSSYNEQFF
TRBJ1-2 few TRBV15 CATSRVPPSGAGYTF
TRBJ1-2 - TRBV12-3/TRBV12-4 CASSFRGQYGYTF
TRBJ2-7 - TRBV18 CASSPPVASGRSYEQYF
TRBJ2-2 - TRBV6-5 CASSYGRVNTGELFF
TRBJ2-3 once TRBV30 CAWFFRDSFSTDTQYF
TRBJ1-5 - TRBV9 CASSVGTGGVEPQHF
TRBJ1-5 - TRBV5-1 CASSLDGSGNQPQHF
TRBJ1-2 - TRBV30 CAWSVTGVVGYTF
TRBJ2-7 - TRBV2 CASSPLVAGVGSYEQYF
TRBJ1-1 - TRBV14 CASSQDWDREKSEAFF
TRBJ2-7 few TRBV6-5 CASTELAGPYEQYF
TRBJ2-1 - TRBV6-2/TRBV6-3 CASSYDRSSYNEQFF
TRBJ2-5 - TRBV28 CASSSMGASGGRQETQYF
TRBJ2-2 few TRBV19 CASSTSLWDRGATGELFF
TRBJ2-3 - TRBV5-8 CASSLGARGTDTQYF
TRBJ2-7 few TRBV19 CASSVLAGVYEQYF
TRBJ1-5 - TRBV19 CASSIPGDGQPQHF
TRBJ1-3 - TRBV5-6 CASSLGPNSGNTIYF
TRBJ1-3 - TRBV5-1 CASSLRQGVPGNTIYF
TRBJ2-5 - TRBV7-9 CASSLWGDQETQYF
TRBJ2-7 - TRBV7-2 CASSLGLATREQYF
TRBJ2-5 once TRBV7-3 CASSLGPEQETQYF
TRBJ2-5 few TRBV9 CASSVTGIETQYF
TRBJ1-6 - TRBV30 CAWTYPESTIAVNSPLHF
TRBJ1-5 - TRBV3-1/TRBV3-2 CASSQDRTKNQPQHF
TRBJ1-6 - TRBV7-3 CASSITGDNNSPLHF
TRBJ2-5 - TRBV7-8 CASSLVGAALGETQYF
TRBJ2-7 - TRBV5-6 CASSFGGGLYEQYF
TRBJ1-2 - TRBV3-1/TRBV3-2 CASSQAGQGQVYGYTF
TRBJ1-2 many TRBV2 CASSEARGLGYGYTF
TRBJ1-5 - TRBV30 CAWSGGSNQPQHF
TRBJ2-7 - TRBV28 CASTRTGTSYEQYF
TRBJ1-1 - TRBV4-1 CASSQDRGTEAFF
TRBJ1-6 - TRBV19 CASSTDSSYNSPLHF
TRBJ1-2 - TRBV24-1 CATSDFRGGYTF
TRBJ2-2 few TRBV12-5 CASDSKTARGTGELFF
TRBJ2-5 - TRBV24-1 CATSARFQETQYF
TRBJ2-2 - TRBV7-9 CASSPITGELFF
TRBJ2-1 few TRBV7-2 CASTRAGGGEQFF
TRBJ2-2 - TRBV5-4 CASSLHRGATGELFF
TRBJ1-2 - TRBV5-1 CASSFEGDYGYTF
TRBJ2-1 - TRBV30 CAWSKDRDNEQFF
TRBJ1-5 - TRBV30 CAWSIGQRNQPQHF
TRBJ1-3 - TRBV10-1 CASAITGTGGRNTIYF
TRBJ1-1 - TRBV7-3 CASSHDRGATEAFF
TRBJ2-2 - TRBV24-1 CATSAEDRTGAGELFF
TRBJ2-3 - TRBV6-6 CASRSSRADTQYF
TRBJ2-3 - TRBV6-5 CASNLDRPDTDTQYF
TRBJ1-4 - TRBV7-9 CASTSHATNEKLFF